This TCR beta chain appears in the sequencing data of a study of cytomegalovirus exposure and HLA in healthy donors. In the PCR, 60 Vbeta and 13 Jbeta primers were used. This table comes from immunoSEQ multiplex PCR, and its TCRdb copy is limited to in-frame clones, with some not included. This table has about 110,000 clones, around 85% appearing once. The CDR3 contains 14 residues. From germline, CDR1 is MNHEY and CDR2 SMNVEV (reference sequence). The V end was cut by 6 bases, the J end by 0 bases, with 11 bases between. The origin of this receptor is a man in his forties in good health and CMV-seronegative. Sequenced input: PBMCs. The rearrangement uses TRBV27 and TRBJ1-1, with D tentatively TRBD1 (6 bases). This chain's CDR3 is CASRSTGLNTEAFF. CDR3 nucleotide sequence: TGTGCCAGCAGGTCAACAGGGCTGAACACTGAAGCTTTCTTT.